Following are 24 T cell receptor beta chains from one sample sequenced in a study of shared clonotypes between healthy human individuals. This table comes from immunoSEQ multiplex PCR, and its TCRdb copy is limited to in-frame clones, with some not included. The sample includes approximately 460,000 clones, over 60% of them seen just once. The specimen was PBMCs. The receptors were sampled from a middle-aged woman in good health. Some clones in this sample may be carry-over from other donors' samples.

The V call is TRBV4-1, the J call TRBJ2-2; 13 nucleotides align to TRBD2. The ends lost 6 bases at V and 5 bases at J; junction bases unmatched: 12. The length of the CDR3 is 18 residues. Germline CDR1 and CDR2: MGHRA and YSYEKL. The CDR3: CASSPRTSGSGLTGELFF. CDR3 in DNA: TGCGCCAGCAGTCCCCGGACTAGCGGGAGTGGTTTAACCGGGGAGCTGTTTTTT.

The sample holds one count of this clone. The rearrangement uses TRBV29-1 and TRBJ2-3; 10 bases agree with TRBD1. The trim removed 6 bases at V and 4 bases at J, leaving 4 bases unmatched. Germline V gene data show CDR1 as SQVTM and CDR2 as ANQGSEA. The CDR3 is made up of 13 amino acids. CDR3 sequence reads: CSVAGTGADTQYF. The DNA of the CDR3 is TGCAGCGTAGCCGGGACAGGGGCAGATACGCAGTATTTT.

This chain uses TRBV30 with TRBJ2-1; 13 positions match TRBD2. The CDR3 totals 14 residues. J lost 8 bases, V lost 2 bases, and 3 bases had no gene match. CDR1 and CDR2 from the germline V gene are GTSNPN and SVGIG (reference sequence). The CDR3 region is CAWSKGLAGDEQFF. CDR3 in DNA: TGTGCCTGGAGTAAAGGACTAGCGGGGGATGAGCAGTTCTTC.

The chain couples TRBV7-9 to TRBJ1-2; D might be TRBD1 (5 bases). CDR1 is SEHNR and CDR2 is FQNEAQ in the germline V gene (reference sequence). Between the trimmed V and J ends, which lost 5 bases and 3 bases, there was a span of 10 bases. This CDR3 is built from 13 residues. In nucleotides, the CDR3 is TGTGCCAGCAGCCGCGGGACTTACTATGGCTACACCTTC. Protein sequence: CASSRGTYYGYTF.

The chain links TRBV9 to TRBJ2-1; D is unresolved. From germline, CDR1 is SGDLS and CDR2 YYNGEE. Trimming removed 0 bases at V and 4 bases at J, with 8 bases between. The CDR3 runs 14 residues. The CDR3 loop is CASSVDPEYNEQFF. The CDR3, as DNA: TGTGCCAGCAGCGTAGACCCTGAGTACAATGAGCAGTTCTTC.

The CDR3 coding sequence is TGTGCCAGCAGGTGGCGACGGGACTCCTACGAGCAGTACTTC. Amino acids: CASRWRRDSYEQYF. J is TRBJ2-7 and V is TRBV28; the D gene is possibly TRBD2 (5 bases). Germline V gene sequence: CDR1 MDHEN, CDR2 SYDVKM. This CDR3 spans 14 amino acids. V lost 6 bases and J 0 bases, leaving 12 bases between the germline ends.

This chain uses TRBV7-2 with TRBJ2-1, with TRBD2 matching over 9 bases. The CDR3 has 15 residues. The germline V gene encodes CDR1 SGHTA and CDR2 FQGNSA. V was clipped by 3 bases and J by 5 bases; unmatched bases: 5. The CDR3 reads CASSFSGSNNNEQFF. CDR3 DNA sequence: TGTGCCAGCAGCTTTAGCGGGAGTAATAACAATGAGCAGTTCTTC.

This clone was picked up a small number of times. This chain links TRBV4-3 with TRBJ2-6; D gene unclear. Germline CDR1 LGHNA, CDR2 YSLEER. The CDR3 contains 17 residues. Trimming took 6 bases from V and 0 from J, leaving 15 bases between them. The DNA for the CDR3 is TGCGCCAGCAGTACTTTTGGAAGTGGCTCTGGGGCCAACGTCCTGACTTTC. Its protein is CASSTFGSGSGANVLTF.

Note on this clone: A read error is the likely source, as a far larger clone sits one nucleotide away. This rearrangement joins TRBV30 to TRBJ1-1, with D perhaps TRBD1 (5 bases). Looked up from germline, CDR1 is GTSNPN and CDR2 is SVGIG (reference sequence). CDR3 length: 13 amino acids. CDR3 residues: CAWTTSADTEALF. Here the CDR3 DNA reads TGTGCCTGGACTACAAGCGCGGACACTGAAGCTCTCTTT.

This chain joins TRBV6-1 and TRBJ2-7; D gene uncertain. Germline V gene sequence: CDR1 MNHNS, CDR2 SASEGT. V was trimmed by 5 bases and J by 3 bases, leaving 17 bases between them. CDR3 length: 15 amino acids. The CDR3 loop reads CASSTNLGRYYEQYF. The CDR3 DNA sequence: TGTGCCAGCAGTACAAACTTAGGACGGTACTACGAGCAGTACTTC.

The sample holds a few counts of this clone. This chain links TRBV7-2 with TRBJ1-4, with a possible D match to TRBD1 (6 bases). The V and J ends lost 7 bases and 9 bases respectively, with 15 bases between them. This CDR3 is 13 amino acids long. In germline, CDR1 is SGHTA, CDR2 FQGNSA. The CDR3 DNA reads TGTGCCAGCACAACCGGGGGCTCGAAAAAACTGTTTTTT. Protein product: CASTTGGSKKLFF.

The chain couples TRBV5-4 to TRBJ2-7, with TRBD1 matching 10 bases. The trim removed 0 bases at V and 3 bases at J, leaving 6 bases unmatched. Germline V gives CDR1 SGHNT, CDR2 YYREEE (reference sequence). The CDR3 contains 16 residues. The CDR3 loop reads CASSLGVGQGLYEQYF. The CDR3 DNA is TGTGCCAGCAGCTTGGGGGTGGGACAGGGGCTCTACGAGCAGTACTTC.

The chain is built from TRBV25-1 and TRBJ1-2; no reliable D call. The V and J ends lost 4 bases and 4 bases respectively, with 7 bases between them. The length of the CDR3 is 12 residues. Germline CDR1 MGHDK, CDR2 SYGVNS. The CDR3 loop is CASSVSGYGYTF. In DNA form, the CDR3 reads TGTGCCAGCAGTGTTTCGGGCTATGGCTACACCTTC.

With respect to this clone: The likely explanation is a read error, given a far larger clone one base away. The CDR3 reads CASSEQTGEAYEQCF. The CDR3 coding sequence is TGTGCCAGCAGTGAACAGACAGGGGAGGCCTACGAGCAGTGCTTC. The chain joins TRBV6-1 to TRBJ2-7, with 8 bases identical to TRBD1. From germline, CDR1 is MNHNS and CDR2 SASEGT. The CDR3 has 15 residues.

The V call is TRBV18, the J call TRBJ1-2, with D maybe TRBD1 (5 bases). This CDR3 is built from 15 residues. Trimming stripped 1 base from V and 1 base from J, with 10 bases between. Per the germline V gene, CDR1 is KGHSH and CDR2 is LQKENI. The chain's CDR3 is CASSPQGLGNYGYTF. The CDR3 DNA reads TGTGCCAGCTCACCACAGGGACTCGGTAACTATGGCTACACCTTC.

This chain uses TRBV19 with TRBJ1-4; 12 positions agree with TRBD1. The germline V gene has CDR1 LNHDA and CDR2 SQIVND (reference sequence). CDR3 size: 15 residues. V gave up 9 bases and J gave up 2 bases; unmatched junction bases: 4. The CDR3 nucleotides read TGTGCCAGCCGGGACAGGGGGCATACTAATGAAAAACTGTTTTTT. The encoded protein is CASRDRGHTNEKLFF. The full variable domain, with the rest looked up from reference TRBV19 and TRBJ1-4, is DGGITQSPKYLFRKEGQNVTLSCEQNLNHDAMYWYRQDPGQGLRLIYYSQIVNDFQKGDIAEGYSVSREKKESFPLTVTSAQKNPTAFYLCASRDRGHTNEKLFFGSGTQLSVL.

About this clone: A read error is likely here: a far larger clone is one base away. The same CDR3 is also encoded by other DNA sequences in this sample. The rearrangement joins TRBV30 to TRBJ2-5, with TRBD2 matching over 10 bases. With 8 bases clipped from V and 9 bases from J, the junction kept 12 bases outside the gene matches. Germline loops: CDR1 GTSNPN, CDR2 SVGIG (reference sequence). The CDR3 runs to 13 residues. The CDR3 nucleotides are TGTGCCGGAAGTAGGACTAGCGGTATAGCCCAGTACTTC. This encodes CAGSRTSGIAQYF.

This chain joins TRBV12-5 and TRBJ2-7, with no clear D. With 4 bases removed from V and 7 bases from J, the gap between germline ends came to 11 bases. CDR1 LGHNT and CDR2 FRNRAP come from the germline V gene. This CDR3 is built from 12 residues. The CDR3 loop reads CASGYETGEQYF. The CDR3, as DNA: TGTGCTAGTGGTTATGAGACGGGTGAGCAGTACTTC.

The V and J genes are TRBV19 and TRBJ2-7; D is undetermined. V lost 1 base and J 1 base, leaving 8 bases between the germline ends. CDR3 length: 14 residues. The V gene's germline CDR1 is LNHDA and CDR2 SQIVND (reference sequence). CDR3 coding DNA: TGTGCCAGTAGTATAGTCTCGAAATCCTACGAGCAGTACTTC. The encoded protein is CASSIVSKSYEQYF.

A single count supports this clone. A far larger clone differs by one base, so this is likely a read error. The chain employs TRBV30 and TRBJ2-7, with 8 nucleotides matching TRBD2. The CDR3 covers 14 residues. The germline V gene encodes CDR1 GTSNPN and CDR2 SVGIG (reference sequence). V lost 3 bases to trimming and J lost 2 bases; unmatched junction nucleotides: 6. The CDR3 DNA reads as TGTGCCTGGAGGCGGGAGGTAAGCACCTACGAGCAGTACTTC. This translates into CAWRREVSTYEQYF.

This chain connects TRBV4-3 to TRBJ1-1; D may be TRBD1 (5 bases). Trimming took off 4 bases at V and 0 bases at J, with 9 bases between the two ends. The V gene's germline CDR1 is LGHNA and CDR2 YSLEER. CDR3 length: 14 amino acids. The CDR3 region has the DNA TGCGCCAGCAGCCGGACACTAATGAACACTGAAGCTTTCTTT. Protein product: CASSRTLMNTEAFF.

This clone was seen a single time. V gene TRBV18 combines with J gene TRBJ2-5; 7 bases line up with TRBD1. V trimming: 1 base; J trimming: 5 bases; junction bases outside the gene matches: 4. The CDR3 is made up of 14 amino acids. Germline V gene lookup returns CDR1 KGHSH and CDR2 LQKENI. CDR3 protein: CASSPQGAVETQYF. In DNA, the CDR3 is TGTGCCAGCTCACCACAGGGGGCTGTGGAGACCCAGTACTTC.

As regards this clone: This likely reflects a read error, since a far larger clone is one base away. The CDR3 reads CASSFSGRYNEQFF. CDR3 coding DNA: TGTGCCAGCAGCTTTAGCGGGAGGTACAATGAGCAGTTCTTC. The rearrangement uses TRBV5-6 and TRBJ2-1, with 10 bases aligning to TRBD2. Germline V gene lookup returns CDR1 SGHDT and CDR2 YYEEEE. The CDR3 is 14 amino acids. Losses at the gene ends were 2 bases for V and 4 bases for J; bases not matched to a gene: 0.

This chain joins TRBV11-3 and TRBJ2-5; 7 bases fit TRBD2. The junction had 3 bases not matched to a gene; V was cut back by 5 bases and J by 3 bases. The germline CDR1 and CDR2 sequences are SGHNT and YENEEA. CDR3 length: 13 residues. CDR3 region: CASSRREEETQYF. CDR3 nucleotides: TGTGCCAGCAGCCGACGGGAGGAAGAGACCCAGTACTTC.